The 8 T cell receptor beta chains below come from one sample, sequenced in a study of control samples from healthy donors and cancer patients. Libraries were prepared by immunoSEQ multiplex PCR; TCRdb keeps only in-frame clonotypes and omits some of them. The sample carries tens of thousands of clones, more than 85% recorded once. Material for sequencing was PBMCs. Receptors originate from a man aged 40-49 years with colorectal cancer.

This clone appeared once. CDR3 bases: TGCAGCGCCTGGGACGTCGGCTACACCTTC. This translates into CSAWDVGYTF. V and J are TRBV29-1 and TRBJ1-2, with D perhaps matching TRBD1 (5 bases). The germline V gene has CDR1 SQVTM and CDR2 ANQGSEA. Trimming removed 7 bases at V and 8 bases at J, with 11 bases between. This CDR3 is built from 10 residues. Supplemented by reference TRBV29-1 and TRBJ1-2, the full variable domain reads SAVISQKPSRDICQRGTSLTIQCQVDSQVTMMFWYRQQPGQSLTLIATANQGSEATYESGFVIDKFPISRPNLTFSTLTVSNMSPEDSSIYLCSAWDVGYTFGSGTRLTVV.

The V call is TRBV3-1 (or the pseudogene TRBV3-2), the J call TRBJ1-1, with no clear D. This CDR3 spans 11 amino acids. V was trimmed by 0 bases and J by 11 bases, leaving 7 bases between them. CDR1 is LGHDT, CDR2 YNNKEL, per germline (reference sequence). CDR3 protein: CASSQDWRAFF. The CDR3 nucleotides are TGTGCCAGCAGCCAAGATTGGAGGGCTTTCTTT.

The rearrangement joins TRBV6-6 to TRBJ1-1; D call uncertain. This CDR3 region has 13 residues. Trimming stripped 3 bases from V and 2 bases from J, with 7 bases between. Germline V gene sequence: CDR1 MNHNY, CDR2 SVGAGI (reference sequence). CDR3 in DNA: TGTGCCAGCAGTTATGGAGATAACACTGAAGCTTTCTTT. It specifies CASSYGDNTEAFF.

The CDR3 region is CASSPETGSSGYTF. In DNA form, the CDR3 reads TGCGCCAGCAGCCCCGAGACGGGGTCGAGTGGCTACACCTTC. The J gene is TRBJ1-2, the V gene TRBV4-3, with D unresolved. CDR3 size: 14 residues. Germline lookup yields CDR1 LGHNA and CDR2 YSLEER. Trimming took off 4 bases at V and 7 bases at J, with 16 bases between the two ends.

This chain joins TRBV19 and TRBJ1-2; a weak D match, TRBD1 (5 bases). The length of the CDR3 is 12 residues. V lost 7 bases and J 3 bases, leaving 9 bases between the germline ends. CDR1 is LNHDA, CDR2 SQIVND, per germline (reference sequence). In DNA form, the CDR3 reads TGTGCCAGTACTCCGGGGGACTATGGCTACACCTTC. Translation: CASTPGDYGYTF.

V gene TRBV9 combines with J gene TRBJ2-5; weak D call: TRBD2 (6 bases). The CDR3 length is 14 residues. Trimming left V 0 bases short and J 1 base short, with 7 bases between. Germline values: CDR1 SGDLS, CDR2 YYNGEE. The CDR3 spells CASSVVGGQETQYF. The CDR3 DNA follows: TGTGCCAGCAGCGTAGTGGGGGGCCAAGAGACCCAGTACTTC.

Note on this clone: A junction end diverges from the germline sequence, so it may reflect a read error. This sequence joins TRBV13 and TRBJ1-1; D is undetermined. In germline, CDR1 is PRHDT, CDR2 FYEKMQ (reference sequence). This CDR3 is built from 11 residues. Here the CDR3 reads CVSSSESEAFF. CDR3 nucleotide sequence: TGTGTCAGCAGCTCCGAGTCTGAAGCTTTCTTT.

V is TRBV6-6 and J is TRBJ2-2, with a possible D match to TRBD1 (6 bases). V was trimmed by 2 bases and J by 3 bases, leaving 10 bases between them. The CDR3 sequence is 15 residues long. Germline V lookup: CDR1 MNHNY, CDR2 SVGAGI (reference sequence). CDR3 loop: CASSYVQGDTGELFF. The DNA of the CDR3 is TGTGCCAGCAGTTACGTACAGGGTGACACCGGGGAGCTGTTTTTT.